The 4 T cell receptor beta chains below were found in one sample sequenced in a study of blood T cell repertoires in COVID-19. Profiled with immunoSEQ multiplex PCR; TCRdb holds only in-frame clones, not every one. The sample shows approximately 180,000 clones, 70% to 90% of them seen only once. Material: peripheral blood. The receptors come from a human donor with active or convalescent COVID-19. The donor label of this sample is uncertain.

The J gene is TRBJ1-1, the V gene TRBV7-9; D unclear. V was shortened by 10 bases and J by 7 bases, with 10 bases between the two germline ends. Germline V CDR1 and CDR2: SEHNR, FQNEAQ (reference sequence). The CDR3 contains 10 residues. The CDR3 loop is CAINPGEAFF. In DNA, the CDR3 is TGTGCCATCAACCCCGGTGAAGCTTTCTTT. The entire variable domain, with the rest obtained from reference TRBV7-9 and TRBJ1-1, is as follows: DTGVSQNPRHKITKRGQNVTFRCDPISEHNRLYWYRQTLGQGPEFLTYFQNEAQLEKSRLLSDRFSAERPKGSFSTLEIQRTEQGDSAMYLCAINPGEAFFGQGTRLTVV.

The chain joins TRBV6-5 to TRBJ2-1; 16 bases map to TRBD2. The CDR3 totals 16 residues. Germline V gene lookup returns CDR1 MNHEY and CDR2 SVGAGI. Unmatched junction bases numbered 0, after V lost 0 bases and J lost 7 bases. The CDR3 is CASSYSGLAGGNEQFF. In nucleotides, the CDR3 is TGTGCCAGCAGTTACTCGGGACTAGCGGGAGGGAATGAGCAGTTCTTC.

In nucleotides, the CDR3 is TGTGCCACCAGTGGACTAGCGGGAGGTGGTGAGACCCAGTACTTC. Amino acids: CATSGLAGGGETQYF. The rearrangement uses TRBV24-1 and TRBJ2-5, with 13 bases that match TRBD2. Unmatched junction bases numbered 4, after V lost 5 bases and J lost 5 bases. Per the germline V gene, CDR1 is KGHDR and CDR2 is SFDVKD. This CDR3 contains 15 residues.

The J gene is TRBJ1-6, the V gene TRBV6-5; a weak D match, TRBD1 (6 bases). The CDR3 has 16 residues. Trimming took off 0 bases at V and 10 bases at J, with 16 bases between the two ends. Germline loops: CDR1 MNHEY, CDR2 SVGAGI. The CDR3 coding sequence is TGTGCCAGCAGTTACTCGAGTCTCCAGGGGAGCTCACCCCTCCACTTT. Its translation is CASSYSSLQGSSPLHF.